This T cell receptor (beta chain) is drawn from a study of blood T cell repertoires in COVID-19. Looking at the study overall: The United States, Italy and Spain were the sources of the acute and convalescent COVID-19 samples.

The authors' processing: It was from reference gene primer amplification that nucleated cell counts were estimated. Some clones are missing from TCRdb's copy, which holds only in-frame ones; the method was immunoSEQ multiplex PCR. V, J and clone size are taken as reported in that table, and D and trimming were inferred from the DNA itself. Among a few hundred thousand clones listed, roughly 85% were seen once. Individuals drawn from 24 US areas were about 18 to 95 years old. Cohorts were assigned according to the clinical history that participants reported. Germline assignment: CDR1 SGHVS and CDR2 FQNEAQ. V was pared by 3 bases and J by 11 bases, with 8 bases of the junction left unmatched. The CDR3 extends over 13 amino acids.

V usage is TRBV7-8 and J usage is TRBJ1-1, with 8 bases identical to TRBD1. Source material: PBMCs or T cells enriched from blood (not recorded which). The source is a woman aged 45 to 65 who had been exposed to COVID-19. For the CDR3, the DNA is TGTGCCAGCAGCTTCCATCAGGGGGCTGGGGCTTTCTTT. This encodes CASSFHQGAGAFF.